These 9 T cell receptor beta chains were sequenced from one sample in a study of blood T cell repertoires in COVID-19. The table came from immunoSEQ multiplex PCR; TCRdb's copy has only in-frame clones and leaves some out. Among hundreds of thousands of clones listed, roughly 90% were seen once. Specimen: peripheral blood. The origin of the receptors is a woman aged 25 to 45 with active or convalescent COVID-19.

This clone came up a few times. This chain links TRBV6-4 with TRBJ2-3; 14 bases align to TRBD2. Per the germline V gene, CDR1 is MRHNA and CDR2 is SNTAGT. Trimming at V came to 4 bases and at J to 0 bases, leaving 0 bases not matched to a gene. The CDR3 totals 16 residues. This chain's CDR3 is CASSGTSGGSTDTQYF. CDR3 in DNA: TGTGCCAGCAGTGGGACTAGCGGGGGGAGCACAGATACGCAGTATTTT.

This chain joins TRBV3-1 (or the pseudogene TRBV3-2) and TRBJ1-6; 10 nucleotides agree with TRBD1. The germline V gene encodes CDR1 LGHDT and CDR2 YNNKEL (reference sequence). Trimming cost V 2 bases and J 9 bases; bases outside gene matches: 7. The length of the CDR3 is 16 residues. CDR3 bases: TGTGCCAGCAGCCAATCCGGGACAGGGGTTAGTTCACCCCTCCACTTT. Protein sequence: CASSQSGTGVSSPLHF.

CDR3 sequence: CASSLAGVTDTQYF. CDR3 coding DNA: TGTGCCAGCAGCTTAGCGGGAGTCACAGATACGCAGTATTTT. This sequence joins TRBV7-9 and TRBJ2-3; possibly TRBD2 for D (5 bases). CDR3 length equals 14 residues. V dropped 0 bases and J dropped 2 bases, with 6 bases sitting between them. The germline CDR1 and CDR2 sequences are SEHNR and FQNEAQ (reference sequence).

A single count supports this clone. The chain joins TRBV2 to TRBJ2-7; 8 positions match TRBD1. After removal of 7 bases from V and 0 bases from J, the junction contained 11 bases not matched to a gene. Germline lookup yields CDR1 SNHLY and CDR2 FYNNEI. The CDR3 has 16 amino acids. CDR3 nucleotides: TGTGCCAGCACAAGGGATGGGACAGGCTACTCCTACGAGCAGTACTTC. Its protein is CASTRDGTGYSYEQYF.

The chain uses TRBV7-9 and TRBJ1-6; unclear D gene. V lost 1 base and J 10 bases, leaving 14 bases between the germline ends. Germline loops: CDR1 SEHNR, CDR2 FQNEAQ (reference sequence). The CDR3 contains 15 residues. This CDR3 reads CASSLGYRDLSPLHF. For the CDR3, the DNA is TGTGCCAGCAGCTTAGGCTATCGAGACTTGTCACCCCTCCACTTT. Variable domain in full (rest from reference TRBV7-9 and TRBJ1-6): DTGVSQNPRHKITKRGQNVTFRCDPISEHNRLYWYRQTLGQGPEFLTYFQNEAQLEKSRLLSDRFSAERPKGSFSTLEIQRTEQGDSAMYLCASSLGYRDLSPLHFGNGTRLTVT.

This sequence joins TRBV4-1 and TRBJ2-1; D perhaps matches TRBD1 (5 bases). This CDR3 has 14 amino acids. V lost 6 bases and J 6 bases, leaving 15 bases between the germline ends. CDR1 and CDR2 from the germline V gene are MGHRA and YSYEKL. The CDR3 protein is CASRLLTGSNEQFF. The CDR3 DNA follows: TGCGCCAGCAGACTACTTACAGGTTCCAATGAGCAGTTCTTC.

This clone was counted only a few times. Other DNA sequences of this sample code for an identical CDR3. V is TRBV2 and J is TRBJ1-6; no firm D call. The germline gives CDR1 SNHLY, CDR2 FYNNEI. There are 11 residues in the CDR3. Trimming cost V 6 bases and J 7 bases, with 4 bases left between them. The chain's CDR3 is CASRENSPLHF. CDR3 sequence (DNA): TGTGCCAGCAGGGAGAATTCACCCCTCCACTTT.

This chain connects TRBV5-7 to TRBJ1-6; D gene uncertain. TRBV5-7 is an ORF; its function is uncertain. Trimming shortened V by 4 bases and J by 10 bases, and 15 bases separated the two germline ends. The CDR3 extends over 14 amino acids. CDR3 in amino acids: CASSPVEGNSPLHF. In DNA, the CDR3 is TGTGCCAGCAGCCCCGTGGAGGGCAACTCACCCCTCCACTTT.

The chain carries TRBV3-1 (or the pseudogene TRBV3-2) and TRBJ2-7; 11 nucleotides match TRBD1. The germline V gene has CDR1 LGHDT and CDR2 YNNKEL (reference sequence). This CDR3 comprises 14 residues. V was clipped by 1 base and J by 7 bases; unmatched bases: 3. The CDR3 DNA sequence: TGTGCCAGCAGCCAAGGGGGACAGGGGGAAGAGCAGTACTTC. Translation gives CASSQGGQGEEQYF.